These 13 T cell receptor beta chains were all obtained from the same sample, sequenced in a study of T cells after yellow fever vaccination. TCRdb re-derived calls from the 5' RACE reads in MiXCR, one entry per CDR3 protein. The repertoire has 200,000 to 300,000 distinct CDR3 sequences, approximately 6.8% of them found once; the top ten carry approximately 0.99%. Sequenced material: CD4+ T cells sorted from PBMCs, taken on the day of the yellow fever booster vaccination. These receptors originate from a man in his thirties or forties who received the YFV17D yellow fever vaccine.

The chain links TRBV20-1 to TRBJ2-1, with D possibly TRBD2 on 6 matching bases. The V gene lost 4 bases and the J gene lost 4 bases, with 14 bases spanning the gap. The germline CDR1 and CDR2 sequences are DFQATT and SNEGSKA (reference sequence). The CDR3 has 14 amino acids. The CDR3 bases are TGCAGTGCTAATCCGGGACTGGGATACAATGAGCAGTTCTTC. It encodes CSANPGLGYNEQFF.

This clonotype was seen repeatedly, ten times or more. The rearrangement joins TRBV9 to TRBJ2-7, with 10 nucleotides matching TRBD1. Looked up from germline, CDR1 is SGDLS and CDR2 is YYNGEE. V lost 2 bases, J lost 5 bases, and 7 bases stayed unmatched. The CDR3 covers 15 residues. The DNA for the CDR3 is TGTGCCAGCAGCGTCGGATTGGGGACAGGGGACGAGCAGTACTTC. This translates into CASSVGLGTGDEQYF.

This clonotype was found a few times. The chain joins TRBV5-5 to TRBJ2-3; 8 nucleotides agree with TRBD1. Germline V lookup: CDR1 SGHKS, CDR2 YYEKEE (reference sequence). This CDR3 is built from 15 residues. J lost 2 bases, V lost 0 bases, and 2 bases had no gene match. CDR3 sequence (DNA): TGTGCCAGCAGCTTGGAGGGACAGGTCACAGATACGCAGTATTTT. Its protein is CASSLEGQVTDTQYF.

The sample holds many counts of this clonotype. The V call is TRBV29-1, the J call TRBJ2-2; the D is unclear. CDR3 length equals 13 residues. Germline loops: CDR1 SQVTM, CDR2 ANQGSEA. The V end lost 2 bases, the J end lost 4 bases, and 8 bases lay between the germline ends. In DNA, the CDR3 is TGCAGCGTTGAAACTGGGATCACCGGGGAGCTGTTTTTT. Translated: CSVETGITGELFF.

Only a few counts were recorded for this clonotype. The rearrangement links TRBV15 to TRBJ2-5; 7 bases map to TRBD1. This CDR3 region has 16 residues. The junction had 6 bases not matched to a gene; V was cut back by 0 bases and J by 2 bases. CDR1 is LNHNV, CDR2 YYDKDF, per germline (reference sequence). The CDR3 DNA reads TGTGCCACCAGCAGAGATTTTTCAGGGGGACAAGAGACCCAGTACTTC. Translation: CATSRDFSGGQETQYF.

The chain has TRBV14 and TRBJ2-5; no clear D. The V gene's germline CDR1 is SGHDN and CDR2 FVKESK. This CDR3 region has 14 residues. Trimming removed 0 bases from V and 1 base from J, with 6 bases in between. The DNA of the CDR3 is TGTGCCAGCAGCCAAGACTACGGCCAAGAGACCCAGTACTTC. Its protein is CASSQDYGQETQYF.

This clonotype was observed many times. The chain couples TRBV5-1 to TRBJ2-1; no definite D call. CDR3 length: 15 amino acids. V lost 6 bases to trimming and J lost 4 bases, with 17 bases between them. Germline V lookup: CDR1 SGHRS, CDR2 YFSETQ. The chain's CDR3 is CASTHGGGSYNEQFF. CDR3 nucleotides: TGCGCCAGCACCCACGGCGGCGGTAGTTACAATGAGCAGTTCTTC.

V gene TRBV5-1 combines with J gene TRBJ2-7; D is perhaps TRBD1 (5 bases). Germline CDR1 and CDR2: SGHRS and YFSETQ. The CDR3 consists of 14 residues. The V end was cut by 4 bases, the J end by 5 bases, with 16 bases between. As DNA, the CDR3 is TGCGCCAGCAGCCCCGGTTGGGGCACGGACGAGCAGTACTTC. Its protein product is CASSPGWGTDEQYF.

The V and J genes are TRBV9 and TRBJ2-1; D is undetermined. V was shortened by 4 bases and J by 6 bases, with 14 bases between the two germline ends. Germline loops: CDR1 SGDLS, CDR2 YYNGEE. CDR3 length: 14 amino acids. The CDR3 loop is CASSTLRTTNEQFF. DNA of the CDR3: TGTGCCAGCAGCACCCTCCGAACTACCAATGAGCAGTTCTTC.

This clonotype appeared many times. V is TRBV5-1 and J is TRBJ2-5; the match to TRBD2 covers 14 bases. The CDR3 runs to 19 residues. In germline, CDR1 is SGHRS, CDR2 YFSETQ. V dropped 5 bases and J dropped 1; count of bases not matched to a gene: 13. CDR3 protein: CASSSGTSGSKGGQETQYF. The CDR3 bases are TGCGCCAGCAGTTCCGGGACTAGCGGGAGTAAAGGGGGCCAAGAGACCCAGTACTTC. The variable domain in full, with the rest retrieved from reference TRBV5-1 and TRBJ2-5, is KAGVTQTPRYLIKTRGQQVTLSCSPISGHRSVSWYQQTPGQGLQFLFEYFSETQRNKGNFPGRFSGRQFSNSRSEMNVSTLELGDSALYLCASSSGTSGSKGGQETQYFGPGTRLLVL.

The CDR3 loop is CASSPPNLGEQYF. CDR3 in DNA: TGTGCCAGCTCACCACCGAACCTGGGCGAGCAGTACTTC. The V call is TRBV18, the J call TRBJ2-7; no clear D. V was cut by 0 bases and J by 6 bases, with 9 bases left in between. The germline V gene encodes CDR1 KGHSH and CDR2 LQKENI. This CDR3 spans 13 amino acids.

In this sample, this clonotype turned up a few times. The chain recombines TRBV3-1 with TRBJ2-1, with 8 bases aligning to TRBD2. Unmatched junction bases numbered 9, after V lost 1 base and J lost 7 bases. There are 16 residues in the CDR3. Germline assignment: CDR1 LGHDT and CDR2 YNNKEL (reference sequence). The CDR3 sequence: CASSQAPGGLWNEQFF. DNA of the CDR3: TGTGCCAGCAGCCAAGCACCGGGAGGGTTGTGGAATGAGCAGTTCTTC.

This clonotype was counted between two and nine times. This sequence joins TRBV5-1 and TRBJ1-1; a weak D match, TRBD1 (6 bases). Germline V gene lookup returns CDR1 SGHRS and CDR2 YFSETQ. There are 13 residues in the CDR3. The V gene lost 7 bases and the J gene lost 3 bases, with 13 bases spanning the gap. CDR3 in amino acids: CASGRQADTEAFF. The CDR3 bases are TGCGCCAGCGGACGACAGGCTGACACTGAAGCTTTCTTT.